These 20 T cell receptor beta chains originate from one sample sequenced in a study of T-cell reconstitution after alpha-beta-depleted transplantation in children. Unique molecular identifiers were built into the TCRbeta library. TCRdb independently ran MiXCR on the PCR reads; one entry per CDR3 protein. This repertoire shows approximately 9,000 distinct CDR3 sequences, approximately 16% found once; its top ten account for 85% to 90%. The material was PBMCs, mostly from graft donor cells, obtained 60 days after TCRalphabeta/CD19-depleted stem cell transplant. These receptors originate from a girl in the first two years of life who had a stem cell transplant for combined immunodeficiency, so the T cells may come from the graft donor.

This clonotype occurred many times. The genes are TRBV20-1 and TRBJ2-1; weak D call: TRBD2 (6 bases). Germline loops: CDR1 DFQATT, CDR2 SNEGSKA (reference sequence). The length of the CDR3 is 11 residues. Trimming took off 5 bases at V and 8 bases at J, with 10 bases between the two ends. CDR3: CSALLADEQFF. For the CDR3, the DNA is TGCAGTGCTCTTTTAGCGGATGAGCAGTTCTTC.

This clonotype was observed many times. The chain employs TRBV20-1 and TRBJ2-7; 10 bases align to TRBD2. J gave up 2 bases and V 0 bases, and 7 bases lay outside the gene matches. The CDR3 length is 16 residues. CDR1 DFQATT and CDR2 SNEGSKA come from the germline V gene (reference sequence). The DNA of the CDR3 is TGCAGTGCTAGAGACCAGACTAGCGGGTATACCTACGAGCAGTACTTC. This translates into CSARDQTSGYTYEQYF.

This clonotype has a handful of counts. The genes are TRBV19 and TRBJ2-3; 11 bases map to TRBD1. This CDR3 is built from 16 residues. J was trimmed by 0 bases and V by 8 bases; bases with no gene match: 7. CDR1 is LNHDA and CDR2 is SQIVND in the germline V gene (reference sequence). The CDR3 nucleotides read TGTGCCAGTTCCTGGACAGGGGGCTCCAGCACAGATACGCAGTATTTT. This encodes CASSWTGGSSTDTQYF.

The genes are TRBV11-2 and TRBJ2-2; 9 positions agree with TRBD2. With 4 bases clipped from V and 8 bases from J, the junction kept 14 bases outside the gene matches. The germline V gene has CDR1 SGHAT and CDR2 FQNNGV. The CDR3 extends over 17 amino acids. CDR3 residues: CASSSMTSGVAWGELFF. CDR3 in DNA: TGTGCCAGCAGCTCCATGACTAGCGGAGTGGCCTGGGGGGAGCTGTTTTTT.

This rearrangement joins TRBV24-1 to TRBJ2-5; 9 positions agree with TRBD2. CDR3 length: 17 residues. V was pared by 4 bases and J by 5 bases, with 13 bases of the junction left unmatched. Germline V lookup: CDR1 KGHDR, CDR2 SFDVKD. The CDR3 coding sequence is TGTGCCACCAGTGACCCACCACTGAGCGGGAGGTTGGAGACCCAGTACTTC. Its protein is CATSDPPLSGRLETQYF.

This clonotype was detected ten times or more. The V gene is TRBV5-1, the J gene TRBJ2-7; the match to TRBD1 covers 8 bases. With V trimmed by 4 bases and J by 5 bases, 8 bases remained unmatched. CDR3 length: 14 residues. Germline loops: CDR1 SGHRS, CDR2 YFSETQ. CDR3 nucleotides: TGCGCCAGCAGCCCAGGACAGGGATTCAACGAGCAGTACTTC. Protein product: CASSPGQGFNEQYF.

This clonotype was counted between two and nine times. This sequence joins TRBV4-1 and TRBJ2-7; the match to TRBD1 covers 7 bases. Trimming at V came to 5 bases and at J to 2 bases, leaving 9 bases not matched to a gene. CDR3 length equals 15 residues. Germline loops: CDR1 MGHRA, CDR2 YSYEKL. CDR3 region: CASSVRDSPAYEQYF. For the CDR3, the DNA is TGCGCCAGCAGCGTCCGGGACAGCCCAGCCTACGAGCAGTACTTC.

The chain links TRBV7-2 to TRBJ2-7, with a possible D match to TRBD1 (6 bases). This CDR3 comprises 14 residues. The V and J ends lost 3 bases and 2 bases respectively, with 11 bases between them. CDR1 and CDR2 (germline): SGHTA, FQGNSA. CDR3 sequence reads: CASSFGQHTYEQYF. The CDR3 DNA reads TGTGCCAGCAGCTTCGGACAGCACACCTACGAGCAGTACTTC.

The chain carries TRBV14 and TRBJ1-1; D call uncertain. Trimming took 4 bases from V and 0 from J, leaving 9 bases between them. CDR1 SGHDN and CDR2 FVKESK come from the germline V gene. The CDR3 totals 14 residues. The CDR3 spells CASSRALLNTEAFF. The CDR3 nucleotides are TGTGCCAGCAGCCGCGCCCTCCTGAACACTGAAGCTTTCTTT.

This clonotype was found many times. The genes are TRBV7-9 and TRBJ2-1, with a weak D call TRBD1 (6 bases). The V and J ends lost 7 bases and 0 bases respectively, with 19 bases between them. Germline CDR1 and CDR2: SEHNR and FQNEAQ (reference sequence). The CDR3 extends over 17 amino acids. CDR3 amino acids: CASTASQGLGSYNEQFF. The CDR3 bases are TGTGCCAGCACCGCCTCGCAGGGGCTAGGCTCCTACAATGAGCAGTTCTTC.

The CDR3 loop reads CASSQDRQGSYNEQFF. CDR3 nucleotides: TGTGCCAGCAGCCAAGATCGGCAGGGCTCCTACAATGAGCAGTTCTTC. This chain connects TRBV4-2 to TRBJ2-1; D perhaps matches TRBD1 (5 bases). Germline V gene data show CDR1 as LGHNA and CDR2 as YNFKEQ. The germline V and J ends were trimmed by 0 bases and 0 bases, with 9 bases remaining between them. The CDR3 has 16 residues.

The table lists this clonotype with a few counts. DNA of the CDR3: TGTGCCAGCAGTTCACCGGGACCCCAAGAGACCCAGTACTTC. It yields the protein CASSSPGPQETQYF. The rearrangement joins TRBV6-6 to TRBJ2-5, with D possibly being TRBD1 or TRBD2 (5 bases each). Germline assignment: CDR1 MNHNY and CDR2 SVGAGI (reference sequence). This CDR3 comprises 14 residues. V dropped 4 bases and J dropped 1 base, with 10 bases sitting between them.

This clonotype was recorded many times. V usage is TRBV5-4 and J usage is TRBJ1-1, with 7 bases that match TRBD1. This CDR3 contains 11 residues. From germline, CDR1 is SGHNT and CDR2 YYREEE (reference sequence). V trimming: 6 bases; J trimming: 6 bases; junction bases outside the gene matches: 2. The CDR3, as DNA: TGTGCCAGCACCGGGACAGCTGAAGCTTTCTTT. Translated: CASTGTAEAFF.

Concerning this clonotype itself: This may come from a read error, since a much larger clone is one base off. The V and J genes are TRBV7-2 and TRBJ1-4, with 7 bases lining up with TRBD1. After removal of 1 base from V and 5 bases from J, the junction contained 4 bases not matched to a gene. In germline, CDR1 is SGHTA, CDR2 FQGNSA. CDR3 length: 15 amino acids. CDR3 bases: TGTGCCAGCAGCTTAGACCAGACAGGGAATGAAAAACTGTTTTTT. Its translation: CASSLDQTGNEKLFF.

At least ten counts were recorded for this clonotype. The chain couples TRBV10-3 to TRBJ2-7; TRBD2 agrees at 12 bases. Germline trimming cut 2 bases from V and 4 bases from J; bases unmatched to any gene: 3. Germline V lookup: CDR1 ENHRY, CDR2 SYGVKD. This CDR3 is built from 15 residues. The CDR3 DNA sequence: TGTGCCATCAGTGAGCGACTAGCGGGAGATTACGAGCAGTACTTC. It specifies CAISERLAGDYEQYF.

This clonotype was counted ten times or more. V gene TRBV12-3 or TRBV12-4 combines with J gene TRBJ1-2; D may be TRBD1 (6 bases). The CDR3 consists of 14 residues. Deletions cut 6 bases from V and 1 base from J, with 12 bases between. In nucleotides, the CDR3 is TGTGCCAGCAGCCGCGACAGGTATAACTATGGCTACACCTTC. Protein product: CASSRDRYNYGYTF.

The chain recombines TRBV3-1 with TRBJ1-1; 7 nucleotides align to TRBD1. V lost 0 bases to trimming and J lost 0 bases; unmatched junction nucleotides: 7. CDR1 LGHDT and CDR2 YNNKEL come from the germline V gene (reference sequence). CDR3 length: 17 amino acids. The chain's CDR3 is CASSQDLGQDLNTEAFF. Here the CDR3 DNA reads TGTGCCAGCAGCCAAGATCTCGGACAGGACCTGAACACTGAAGCTTTCTTT.

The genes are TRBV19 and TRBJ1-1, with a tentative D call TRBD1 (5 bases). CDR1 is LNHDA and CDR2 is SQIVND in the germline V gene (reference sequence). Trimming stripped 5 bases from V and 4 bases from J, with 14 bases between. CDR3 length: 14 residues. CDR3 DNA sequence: TGTGCCAGTAGTGGGCAGGGAGACGGCACTGAAGCTTTCTTT. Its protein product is CASSGQGDGTEAFF.

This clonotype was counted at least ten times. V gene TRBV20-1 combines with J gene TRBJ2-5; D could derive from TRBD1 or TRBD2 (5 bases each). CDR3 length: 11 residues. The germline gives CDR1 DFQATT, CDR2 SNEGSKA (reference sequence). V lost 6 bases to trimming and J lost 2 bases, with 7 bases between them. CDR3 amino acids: CSAGRQETQYF. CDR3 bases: TGCAGTGCGGGACGGCAAGAGACCCAGTACTTC.

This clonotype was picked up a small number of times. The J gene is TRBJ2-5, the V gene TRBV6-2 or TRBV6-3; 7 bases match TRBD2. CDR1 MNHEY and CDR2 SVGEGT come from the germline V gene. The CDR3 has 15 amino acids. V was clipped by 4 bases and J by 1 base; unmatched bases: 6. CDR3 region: CASSSRTRVQETQYF. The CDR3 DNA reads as TGTGCCAGCAGTTCCCGGACTAGAGTCCAAGAGACCCAGTACTTC.